This T cell receptor beta chain was sequenced for a study of OX40 agonist ivuxolimab in advanced cancers. The study in broad terms: Ivuxolimab was a fully human IgG2 agonistic monoclonal antibody targeting the costimulatory receptor OX40 (CD134). The paper describes the monotherapy dose-escalation part (N ≈ 52 patients) of the phase I trial of ivuxolimab. Of the roughly 52 dose-escalation patients, hepatocellular carcinoma was present in about 20, melanoma in some 15, renal cell carcinoma in 9 and head and neck cancer in 9. Intravenous ivuxolimab was administered to patients every 2 weeks at six dose levels: 0.01, 0.1, 0.3, 1.5, 3 and 10 mg/kg. Partial responses occurred in three dose-escalation patients: two with cutaneous melanoma and one with hepatocellular carcinoma. The dose-escalation cohort was over 70% male with a mean age of approximately 60 years, ranging from 23 to 79. Prior anti-PD-1, anti-PD-L1 or anti-CTLA-4 therapy was permitted, and checkpoint inhibitors had been received by less than 45% of dose-escalation patients. Peripheral TCRbeta sequencing was intended to test whether TCR sequence diversity was altered and clonal T-cell expansion was caused by ivuxolimab.

Genomic DNA was isolated from the sorted cells so that the TCRbeta CDR3 region could be sequenced. TCRbeta CDR3 regions were sequenced using the immunoSEQ Assay. TCRdb holds this immuneACCESS table with in-frame rearrangements only. Some clones are missing; in checked studies, unresolved V genes explain under half, and the rest has no known cause. This sample is represented by about 79,000 clones; approximately 85% of them were singletons. Roughly 3.4% of the sample lies in the top ten. The trial excluded patients who had a history of autoimmune disease or who were on systemic immunosuppression. In every dose cohort, peripheral blood was drawn for TCR sequencing at baseline, cycle 4 day 1, and cycle 7 day 1. Samples came from an open-label, multicenter, first-in-human phase I dose-escalation trial of ivuxolimab. Adults with locally advanced or metastatic melanoma, renal cell carcinoma, hepatocellular carcinoma or head and neck squamous cell carcinoma were enrolled in the trial. Before TCR sequencing, CD4+ and CD8+ T cells were separately sorted from peripheral blood.

Germline trimming amounts to 4 bases on V and 2 bases on J, with 7 as the count of junction bases outside the gene matches. Inclusive of the bounding cysteine and phenylalanine, the CDR3 is 15 residues long. This entry keeps only the CDR3 DNA: 45 bases, framed from base 1. Based on the germline V gene, the CDR1 and CDR2 sequences are SGHNT and YENEEA. The research as a whole found: Low levels of normalized T-cell clonal expansion were also seen in some patients who did not respond. At doses of 0.1 to 3.0 mg/kg, clonal expansion of both CD4+ and CD8+ T cells in blood was seen between baseline and week 6. After ivuxolimab, expanded clones were on average more numerous among CD8+ T cells than among CD4+ T cells. Antigen specificity was not determined for the clonally expanded peripheral T cells. In the 0.1-3.0 mg/kg groups, partial responders were among the patients with the lowest normalized peripheral clonal expansion, particularly in CD8+ T cells.

A word on this clone: Its antigen remains unidentified. No base quality information exists; no much larger clone differs at one position.

The sequencing here drew on CD4+ or CD8+ T cells sorted from blood, taken in a trial of the OX40 agonist ivuxolimab. The TCR sequence derives from an adult with an advanced solid tumor such as melanoma, head and neck, liver or kidney cancer. The rearrangement joined TRBV11-3 to TRBJ2-7; 8 central bases correspond to TRBD1. The encoded CDR3 is CASSSDRDRPYEQYF. Read as DNA, the sequence is TGTGCCAGCAGCTCGGACCGGGACAGGCCCTACGAGCAGTACTTC. When the CDR3 is completed using the reference TRBV11-3 and TRBJ2-7 genes on either side, the full variable domain is EAGVVQSPRYKIIEKKQPVAFWCNPISGHNTLYWYLQNLGQGPELLIRYENEEAVDDSQLPKDRFSAERLKGVDSTLKIQPAELGDSAVYLCASSSDRDRPYEQYFGPGTRLTVT.